This T cell receptor (beta chain) was obtained from a study of CD8 T cells in ankylosing spondylitis. Points from the study as a whole: What seemed typical of ankylosing spondylitis blood was a TCR beta motif built from 7 or 8 highly homologous variants. Earlier literature documents some of the motif variants in reactive arthritis synovial fluid and blood.

A quantitative 5'-RACE method, one with molecular barcodes, was used to make TCR beta libraries. One entry per CDR3 protein results from TCRdb running MiXCR on the 5' RACE reads. The sample includes under 550,000 distinct CDR3 sequences, 20% to 30% of them seen just once. The CDR3 is 12 residues long. Between the trimmed V and J ends, which lost 3 bases and 6 bases, there was a span of 8 bases. Germline V gives CDR1 SEHNR, CDR2 FQNEAQ (reference sequence). Comments on this clonotype: Its target is unknown.

The chain employs TRBV7-9 and TRBJ1-2; unclear D gene. Sequencing was done on a sample of blood, either unsorted or a sorted T cell fraction (not recorded which). This receptor was obtained from a male donor with ankylosing spondylitis. CDR3: CASSLDAHGYTF. The CDR3 coding sequence is TGTGCCAGCAGCTTGGACGCGCATGGCTACACCTTC.